This T cell receptor beta chain was sequenced for a study of OX40 agonist ivuxolimab in advanced cancers. Study as a whole: It was permissible to have had prior anti-PD-1, anti-PD-L1 or anti-CTLA-4 therapy, and approximately 41% had some.

This CDR3 comprises 13 residues. V was clipped by 5 bases and J by 12 bases; unmatched bases: 10. Germline values: CDR1 MDHEN, CDR2 SYDVKM. Repertoires were generated with immunoSEQ multiplex PCR, while TCRdb's copy carries only in-frame clones and drops some. The sample includes tens of thousands of clones, roughly 90% seen only once; the top ten take under 1%. The starting material was CD4+ or CD8+ T cells sorted from blood, obtained in a trial of the OX40 agonist ivuxolimab. The sequence came from an adult with an advanced solid tumor such as melanoma, head and neck, liver or kidney cancer. The gene calls are TRBV28 and TRBJ2-1; the match to TRBD2 covers 7 bases. CDR3 amino acids: CASSSPREIVQFF. CDR3 nucleotide sequence: TGTGCCAGCAGTAGCCCGCGGGAGATCGTGCAGTTCTTC.